A selection of T cell receptor beta chains follows, all from one sample in a study of blood T cell repertoires in COVID-19. Produced via immunoSEQ multiplex PCR; TCRdb's table is partial and in-frame only. The table shows 40,000 to 55,000 clones, with 80% occurring only once. Sequencing input: peripheral blood. The receptors were sampled from a man in his 70s with acute or convalescent COVID-19. The CDR3 runs from the conserved cysteine through the conserved F or W. A D gene is named only where the DNA matches it firmly. Part of the rows lack a size; the others show once, few, many or a class for expanded clones.

clone_size: .
j_call: TRBJ1-2
d_call: .
v_call: TRBV9
cdr3_nt: TGTGCCAGCAGCCTCAGGGATTATGGCTACACCTTC
cdr3_aa: CASSLRDYGYTF

clone_size: once
j_call: TRBJ2-3
d_call: TRBD2
v_call: TRBV5-1
cdr3_nt: TGCGCCACCACCGGGGGGGATAAAGGGACCCTGAGCACAGATACGCAGTATTTT
cdr3_aa: CATTGGDKGTLSTDTQYF

clone_size: few
j_call: TRBJ2-7
d_call: .
v_call: TRBV2
cdr3_nt: TGTGCCAGCAGGGAGGGTTCCGGGACAGCTACCTACGAGCAGTACTTC
cdr3_aa: CASREGSGTATYEQYF

clone_size: .
j_call: TRBJ1-2
d_call: TRBD1
v_call: TRBV4-1
cdr3_nt: TGCGCCAGCAGCCAGGCGACAGGGCCGTATGGCTACACCTTC
cdr3_aa: CASSQATGPYGYTF

clone_size: .
j_call: TRBJ1-6
d_call: .
v_call: TRBV5-1
cdr3_nt: TGCGCCAGCAGCTTATTACCGGGACAAAATAATTCACCCCTCCACTTT
cdr3_aa: CASSLLPGQNNSPLHF

clone_size: .
j_call: TRBJ2-1
d_call: TRBD1
v_call: TRBV7-9
cdr3_nt: TGTGCCAGCAGCTCGGCGCCGGGACAGGGTTACAATGAGCAGTTCTTC
cdr3_aa: CASSSAPGQGYNEQFF

clone_size: .
j_call: TRBJ1-4
d_call: .
v_call: TRBV6-5
cdr3_nt: TGTGCCAGCAGTTACGATTCGCGTGAAAAACTGTTTTTT
cdr3_aa: CASSYDSREKLFF

clone_size: .
j_call: TRBJ2-7
d_call: .
v_call: TRBV6-5
cdr3_nt: TGTGCCAGCAGACTTAACTTCTACGAGCAGTACTTC
cdr3_aa: CASRLNFYEQYF

clone_size: .
j_call: TRBJ1-3
d_call: TRBD1
v_call: TRBV9
cdr3_nt: TGTGCCAGCGGGGCCCAGGGGGGCGGAAACACCATATATTTT
cdr3_aa: CASGAQGGGNTIYF

clone_size: few
j_call: TRBJ2-2
d_call: .
v_call: TRBV5-1
cdr3_nt: TGCGCCAGCAGCTCCGCGAACACCGGGGAGCTGTTTTTT
cdr3_aa: CASSSANTGELFF

clone_size: .
j_call: TRBJ2-3
d_call: TRBD2
v_call: TRBV28
cdr3_nt: TGTGCCAGCAGTACTCCTGTGGGACTAGCGGACACAGATACGCAGTATTTT
cdr3_aa: CASSTPVGLADTDTQYF

clone_size: .
j_call: TRBJ1-4
d_call: TRBD1
v_call: TRBV19
cdr3_nt: TGTGCCAGTAATGCGTCCCGGGACAGGGGGCGACTGTTTTTT
cdr3_aa: CASNASRDRGRLFF

clone_size: .
j_call: TRBJ2-5
d_call: .
v_call: TRBV12-5
cdr3_nt: TGTGCTAGTGGTTTGTTGTCCTCATCGGGGGCCCAGTACTTC
cdr3_aa: CASGLLSSSGAQYF

clone_size: .
j_call: TRBJ1-1
d_call: .
v_call: TRBV2
cdr3_nt: TGTGCCAGCAGTGATGTGGCGGGGACTGAAGCTTTCTTT
cdr3_aa: CASSDVAGTEAFF

clone_size: .
j_call: TRBJ1-5
d_call: .
v_call: TRBV27
cdr3_nt: TGTGCCAGCAGTTTAAGTCGGGATCAGCCCCAGCATTTT
cdr3_aa: CASSLSRDQPQHF

clone_size: .
j_call: TRBJ2-7
d_call: .
v_call: TRBV7-2
cdr3_nt: TGTGCCAGCAGCTTGGGGGCAGGAGAAAAGGGAATCTACGAGCAGTACTTC
cdr3_aa: CASSLGAGEKGIYEQYF

clone_size: .
j_call: TRBJ2-1
d_call: .
v_call: TRBV5-1
cdr3_nt: TGCGCCAGCAGCTCTGACGGGAGCTCCTACAATGAGCAGTTCTTC
cdr3_aa: CASSSDGSSYNEQFF

clone_size: few
j_call: TRBJ2-1
d_call: TRBD2
v_call: TRBV3-1/TRBV3-2
cdr3_nt: TGTGCCAGCAGCCCCCCGGGGGGGGGTGAGCAGTTCTTC
cdr3_aa: CASSPPGGGEQFF

clone_size: .
j_call: TRBJ2-7
d_call: .
v_call: TRBV11-3
cdr3_nt: TGTGCCAGCAGCTTAGGGGGGGACTCCTACGAGCAGTACTTC
cdr3_aa: CASSLGGDSYEQYF

clone_size: .
j_call: TRBJ1-5
d_call: .
v_call: TRBV28
cdr3_nt: TGTGCCAGCGCGGGGGGCAATCAGCCCCAGCATTTT
cdr3_aa: CASAGGNQPQHF

clone_size: .
j_call: TRBJ2-7
d_call: TRBD1
v_call: TRBV20-1
cdr3_nt: TGCAGTGCTAGTGGACAGGGAGAATACGGGCAGTACTTC
cdr3_aa: CSASGQGEYGQYF

clone_size: .
j_call: TRBJ1-1
d_call: .
v_call: TRBV4-3
cdr3_nt: TGCGCCAGCAGCCTTGATTGGAGGACTGAAGCTTTCTTT
cdr3_aa: CASSLDWRTEAFF

clone_size: medium-sized
j_call: TRBJ2-7
d_call: .
v_call: TRBV19
cdr3_nt: TGTGCCAGTAGCCTAGACAGGTCAGCCCCCGAGCAGTACTTC
cdr3_aa: CASSLDRSAPEQYF

clone_size: .
j_call: TRBJ1-4
d_call: TRBD1
v_call: TRBV18
cdr3_nt: TGTGCCAGCTCTCGGGGACAGGAGGGTGAAAAACTGTTTTTT
cdr3_aa: CASSRGQEGEKLFF

clone_size: .
j_call: TRBJ1-5
d_call: TRBD1
v_call: TRBV4-3
cdr3_nt: TGCGCCAGCAGCCAAGATTGGGACAGGGGTAATCAGCCCCAGCATTTT
cdr3_aa: CASSQDWDRGNQPQHF

clone_size: .
j_call: TRBJ1-2
d_call: .
v_call: TRBV12-3/TRBV12-4
cdr3_nt: TGTGCCAGCAGTTTCGGGGAGATGAGTGGCTACACCTTC
cdr3_aa: CASSFGEMSGYTF

clone_size: .
j_call: TRBJ1-1
d_call: .
v_call: TRBV12-5
cdr3_nt: TGTGCTAGTGGTTTGGATGCGGGGCTAAGACACACTGAAGCTTTCTTT
cdr3_aa: CASGLDAGLRHTEAFF

clone_size: .
j_call: TRBJ2-1
d_call: .
v_call: TRBV7-3
cdr3_nt: TGTGCCAGCAGCTTAAGGGGCGCCTACAATGAGCAGTTCTTC
cdr3_aa: CASSLRGAYNEQFF

clone_size: .
j_call: TRBJ1-2
d_call: .
v_call: TRBV20-1
cdr3_nt: TGCAGTCAAAGAACAGGGTATGGCTACACCTTC
cdr3_aa: CSQRTGYGYTF

clone_size: .
j_call: TRBJ1-5
d_call: .
v_call: TRBV27
cdr3_nt: TGTGCCAGCAGCACAGGTTGGGGCAATCAGCCCCAGCATTTT
cdr3_aa: CASSTGWGNQPQHF

clone_size: .
j_call: TRBJ2-7
d_call: TRBD2
v_call: TRBV7-9
cdr3_nt: TGTGCGAGCGGGGGCCGCTCCTACGAGCAGTACTTC
cdr3_aa: CASGGRSYEQYF

clone_size: .
j_call: TRBJ2-1
d_call: .
v_call: TRBV19
cdr3_nt: TGTGCCAGTAGTATAGGTGCGGCCAGGACTTCCTACAATGAGCAGTTCTTC
cdr3_aa: CASSIGAARTSYNEQFF

clone_size: .
j_call: TRBJ1-4
d_call: TRBD1
v_call: TRBV28
cdr3_nt: TGTGCCAGCAGTGGTCGACAGGGGGCGGGGGAAAAACTGTTTTTT
cdr3_aa: CASSGRQGAGEKLFF

clone_size: .
j_call: TRBJ2-7
d_call: TRBD1
v_call: TRBV5-5
cdr3_nt: TGTGCCAGCAGCTCCGCCCGACAGGGGTATTCCTCCTACGAGCAGTACTTC
cdr3_aa: CASSSARQGYSSYEQYF

clone_size: .
j_call: TRBJ2-5
d_call: .
v_call: TRBV6-1
cdr3_nt: TGTGCCAGCTACAGGGTTGGCCAAGAGACCCAGTACTTC
cdr3_aa: CASYRVGQETQYF

clone_size: .
j_call: TRBJ2-1
d_call: .
v_call: TRBV18
cdr3_nt: TGTGCCAGCGCCCCTGAGGGGGTCTACAATGAGCAGTTCTTC
cdr3_aa: CASAPEGVYNEQFF

clone_size: .
j_call: TRBJ1-2
d_call: .
v_call: TRBV5-6
cdr3_nt: TGTGCCAGCAGCTTGCTACAGTCCCCCTATGGCTACACCTTC
cdr3_aa: CASSLLQSPYGYTF

clone_size: .
j_call: TRBJ2-6
d_call: .
v_call: TRBV6-2/TRBV6-3
cdr3_nt: TGTGCCAGCAGTTACTCACACTCTGGGGCCAACGTCCTGACTTTC
cdr3_aa: CASSYSHSGANVLTF

clone_size: .
j_call: TRBJ2-7
d_call: .
v_call: TRBV11-2
cdr3_nt: TGTGCCAGCAGCTTAGCAATCAGGGGCTCCTACGAGCAGTACTTC
cdr3_aa: CASSLAIRGSYEQYF

clone_size: .
j_call: TRBJ1-1
d_call: .
v_call: TRBV7-6
cdr3_nt: TGTGCCAGCAGCCAGACCCACAGGGCCCCTGAAGCTTTCTTT
cdr3_aa: CASSQTHRAPEAFF

clone_size: .
j_call: TRBJ2-4
d_call: TRBD2
v_call: TRBV7-2
cdr3_nt: TGTGCCAGCAGCTTAAGGGGTAACGGGGGGGCCCTAGCCAAAAACATTCAGTACTTC
cdr3_aa: CASSLRGNGGALAKNIQYF

clone_size: few
j_call: TRBJ1-4
d_call: .
v_call: TRBV19
cdr3_nt: TGTGCCAGTACTTCAGGGTCGACTAATGAAAAACTGTTTTTT
cdr3_aa: CASTSGSTNEKLFF

clone_size: .
j_call: TRBJ2-1
d_call: TRBD2
v_call: TRBV19
cdr3_nt: TGTGCCAGTAGGACACTAGCGGGGGGGTTCAATGAGCAGTTCTTC
cdr3_aa: CASRTLAGGFNEQFF

clone_size: .
j_call: TRBJ1-4
d_call: TRBD1
v_call: TRBV5-1
cdr3_nt: TGCGCCAGCAGCTTGGGACCAGGGACAGGGCGAGAAAAACTGTTTTTT
cdr3_aa: CASSLGPGTGREKLFF

clone_size: .
j_call: TRBJ2-5
d_call: TRBD2
v_call: TRBV7-2
cdr3_nt: TGTGCCAGCAGCTTTCAGCGGGGGGGGCAAGAGACCCAGTACTTC
cdr3_aa: CASSFQRGGQETQYF

clone_size: .
j_call: TRBJ2-7
d_call: .
v_call: TRBV4-1
cdr3_nt: TGCGCCAGCAGCCGGTCCCCCGGCTACGAGCAGTACTTC
cdr3_aa: CASSRSPGYEQYF

clone_size: .
j_call: TRBJ1-4
d_call: .
v_call: TRBV11-2
cdr3_nt: TGTGCCAGCAGCTTCGGGATTTCCGAAAAACTGTTTTTT
cdr3_aa: CASSFGISEKLFF

clone_size: .
j_call: TRBJ1-1
d_call: TRBD1
v_call: TRBV30
cdr3_nt: TGTGCCTGGAGTTCGGGTGGGACAGGGAAGACTGAAGCTTTCTTT
cdr3_aa: CAWSSGGTGKTEAFF

clone_size: once
j_call: TRBJ1-3
d_call: TRBD1
v_call: TRBV5-1
cdr3_nt: TGCGCCAGCAGCTCTTGGACAGGGGTCTCTGGAAACACCATATATTTT
cdr3_aa: CASSSWTGVSGNTIYF

clone_size: .
j_call: TRBJ1-2
d_call: .
v_call: TRBV12-5
cdr3_nt: TGTGCTGGAGACTCACAAGGCTATGGCTACACCTTC
cdr3_aa: CAGDSQGYGYTF

clone_size: once
j_call: TRBJ2-1
d_call: TRBD2
v_call: TRBV5-1
cdr3_nt: TGCGCCAGCAGCTGGGGGACTAGCCGTAACTCCTACAATGAGCAGTTCTTC
cdr3_aa: CASSWGTSRNSYNEQFF

clone_size: .
j_call: TRBJ1-2
d_call: TRBD1
v_call: TRBV11-1
cdr3_nt: TGTGCCAGCAGCTTATCTAGGGGGCGCATAAACTATGGCTACACCTTC
cdr3_aa: CASSLSRGRINYGYTF

clone_size: .
j_call: TRBJ1-5
d_call: .
v_call: TRBV6-2/TRBV6-3
cdr3_nt: TGTGCCAGCAGTTCCCCCCGGGGGGGATTTGGGGGGCAGCCCCAGCATTTT
cdr3_aa: CASSSPRGGFGGQPQHF

clone_size: .
j_call: TRBJ2-7
d_call: .
v_call: TRBV19
cdr3_nt: TGTGCCAGTAGTCCGGGCGGAAGGGGCAACTACGAGCAGTACTTC
cdr3_aa: CASSPGGRGNYEQYF

clone_size: .
j_call: TRBJ2-1
d_call: TRBD1
v_call: TRBV29-1
cdr3_nt: TGCAGCGTTGAGGGGACAGAGAACTACAATGAGCAGTTCTTC
cdr3_aa: CSVEGTENYNEQFF

clone_size: .
j_call: TRBJ2-7
d_call: TRBD2
v_call: TRBV7-2
cdr3_nt: TGTGCCAGCAGCTTAACATCGACTAGCGGGGGGGCCGGCGAGCAGTACTTC
cdr3_aa: CASSLTSTSGGAGEQYF